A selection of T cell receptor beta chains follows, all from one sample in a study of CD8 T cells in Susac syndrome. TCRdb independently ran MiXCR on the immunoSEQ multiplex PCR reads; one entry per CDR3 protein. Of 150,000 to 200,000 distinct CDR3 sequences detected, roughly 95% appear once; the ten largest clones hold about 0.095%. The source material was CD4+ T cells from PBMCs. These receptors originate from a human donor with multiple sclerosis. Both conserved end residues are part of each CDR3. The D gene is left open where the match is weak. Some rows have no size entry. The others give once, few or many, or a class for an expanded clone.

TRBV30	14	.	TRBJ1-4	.	CAWSVNRVREKLFF	TGTGCCTGGAGTGTAAACAGGGTACGAGAAAAACTGTTTTTT
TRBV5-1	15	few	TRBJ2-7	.	CASSLLPGDGYEQYF	TGCGCCAGCAGCTTGCTACCGGGAGACGGTTACGAGCAGTACTTC
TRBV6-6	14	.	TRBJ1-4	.	CASSLDWLNEKLFF	TGTGCCAGCAGCCTGGACTGGCTTAATGAAAAACTGTTTTTT
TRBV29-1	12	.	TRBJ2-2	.	CSVWENTGELFF	TGCAGCGTTTGGGAGAACACCGGGGAGCTGTTTTTT
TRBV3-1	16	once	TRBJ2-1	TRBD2	CASSLISGRGKNEQFF	TGTGCCAGCAGCCTGATAAGCGGGAGGGGGAAAAATGAGCAGTTCTTC
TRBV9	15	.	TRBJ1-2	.	CASSAAGSWLYGYTF	TGTGCCAGCAGCGCCGCAGGGTCTTGGCTTTACGGCTACACCTTC
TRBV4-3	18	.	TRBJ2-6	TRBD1	CASSQSTGGLSGANVLTF	TGCGCCAGCAGCCAATCGACAGGGGGCTTGTCTGGGGCCAACGTCCTGACTTTC
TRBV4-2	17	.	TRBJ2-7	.	CASSQDQSGANSYEQYF	TGTGCCAGCAGCCAAGATCAGTCGGGGGCAAACTCCTACGAGCAGTACTTC
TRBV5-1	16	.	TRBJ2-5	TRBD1	CASSLGTGTGQETQYF	TGCGCCAGCAGCCTGGGAACCGGGACAGGGCAAGAGACCCAGTACTTC
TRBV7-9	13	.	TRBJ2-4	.	CASSSRGPDIQYF	TGTGCCAGCAGTTCCAGGGGTCCGGACATTCAGTACTTC
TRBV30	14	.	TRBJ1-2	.	CAWSLDGQGYGYTF	TGTGCCTGGAGCCTCGATGGCCAGGGGTATGGCTACACCTTC
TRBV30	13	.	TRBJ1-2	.	CAWSAMLESGYTF	TGTGCCTGGAGTGCCATGTTGGAGTCCGGCTACACCTTC
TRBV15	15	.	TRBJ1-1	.	CATSRGGVRSTEAFF	TGTGCCACCAGCAGGGGGGGGGTGCGGAGCACTGAAGCTTTCTTT
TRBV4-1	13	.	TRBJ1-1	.	CASSQDLDFEAFF	TGCGCCAGCAGCCAAGATCTCGATTTTGAAGCTTTCTTT
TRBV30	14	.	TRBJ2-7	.	CAWSRLGGNYEQYF	TGTGCCTGGAGTCGGTTGGGGGGAAACTACGAGCAGTACTTC
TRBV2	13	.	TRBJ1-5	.	CASSGNGDQPQHF	TGTGCCAGCAGTGGGAACGGAGATCAGCCCCAGCATTTT
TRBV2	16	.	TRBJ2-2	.	CASRTREYFIAGELFF	TGTGCCAGCAGAACCAGGGAATATTTTATTGCCGGGGAGCTGTTTTTT
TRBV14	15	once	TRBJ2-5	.	CASSQELGGDETQYF	TGTGCCAGCAGCCAAGAATTAGGAGGGGACGAGACCCAGTACTTC
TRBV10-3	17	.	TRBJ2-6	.	CAISEFGRSSGANVLTF	TGTGCCATCAGTGAGTTTGGCAGGAGCTCTGGGGCCAACGTCCTGACTTTC
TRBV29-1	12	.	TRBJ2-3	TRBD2	CSVGGLGDTQYF	TGCAGCGTTGGGGGACTAGGAGATACGCAGTATTTT
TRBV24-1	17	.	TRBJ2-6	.	CATSDVRQISGANVLTF	TGTGCCACCAGTGATGTGAGACAGATCTCTGGGGCCAACGTCCTGACTTTC
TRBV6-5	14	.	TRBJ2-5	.	CASSYSQLQETQYF	TGTGCCAGCAGTTACAGTCAACTCCAAGAGACCCAGTACTTC
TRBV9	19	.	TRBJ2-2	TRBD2	CASSVFGNPGLAPLGELFF	TGTGCCAGCAGCGTATTCGGTAATCCGGGACTAGCCCCTCTCGGGGAGCTGTTTTTT
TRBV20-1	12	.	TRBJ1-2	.	CSARTDYEGYTF	TGCAGTGCAAGGACCGATTATGAGGGCTACACCTTC
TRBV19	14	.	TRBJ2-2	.	CASKAGPDTGELFF	TGTGCCAGTAAGGCGGGTCCGGATACCGGGGAGCTGTTTTTT
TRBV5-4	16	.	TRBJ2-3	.	CASSLDPSPSTDTQYF	TGTGCCAGCAGCTTGGACCCTAGCCCTAGCACAGATACGCAGTATTTT
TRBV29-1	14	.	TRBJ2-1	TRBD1	CSVEDETGYNEQFF	TGCAGCGTTGAAGACGAGACAGGGTACAATGAGCAGTTCTTC
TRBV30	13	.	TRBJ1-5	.	CAWSNRANQPQHF	TGTGCCTGGAGTAACAGGGCTAATCAGCCCCAGCATTTT
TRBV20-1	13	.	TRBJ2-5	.	CSAIGTIQETQYF	TGCAGTGCCATTGGGACAATCCAAGAGACCCAGTACTTC
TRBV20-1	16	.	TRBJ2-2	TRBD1	CSARDRGTGATGELFF	TGCAGTGCTAGAGATCGGGGGACAGGGGCCACCGGGGAGCTGTTTTTT
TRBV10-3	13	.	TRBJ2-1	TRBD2	CATSSTSGNEQFF	TGTGCCACATCCTCGACTAGCGGCAATGAGCAGTTCTTC
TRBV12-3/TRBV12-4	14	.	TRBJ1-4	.	CASSWTMRAEKLFF	TGTGCCAGCAGCTGGACCATGCGGGCTGAAAAACTGTTTTTT
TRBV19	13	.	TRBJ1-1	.	CASSRGRNTEAFF	TGTGCCAGTAGTAGAGGTAGAAACACTGAAGCTTTCTTT
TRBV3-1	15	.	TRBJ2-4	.	CASSYLGLAKNIQYF	TGTGCCAGCAGCTATCTAGGTTTAGCCAAAAACATTCAGTACTTC
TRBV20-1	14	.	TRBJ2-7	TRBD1	CSARAGTGAYEQYF	TGCAGTGCTAGGGCCGGGACAGGAGCTTACGAGCAGTACTTC
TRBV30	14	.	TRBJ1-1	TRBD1	CAWSHRQGITEAFF	TGTGCCTGGAGTCACCGACAGGGGATCACTGAAGCTTTCTTT
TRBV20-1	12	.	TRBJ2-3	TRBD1	CSPTGGPDTQYF	TGCAGCCCCACAGGGGGTCCAGATACGCAGTATTTT
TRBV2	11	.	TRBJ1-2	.	CASGYNYGYTF	TGTGCCAGCGGGTACAACTATGGCTACACCTTC
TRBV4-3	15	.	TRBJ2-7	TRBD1	CASSPRQGATYEQYF	TGCGCCAGCAGCCCCCGACAGGGGGCAACCTACGAGCAGTACTTC
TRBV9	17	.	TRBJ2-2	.	CASSAYRGGMNTGELFF	TGTGCCAGCAGCGCTTACAGGGGCGGGATGAACACCGGGGAGCTGTTTTTT
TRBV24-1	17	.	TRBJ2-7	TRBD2	CATSDFPRGSGRLEQYF	TGTGCCACCAGTGATTTCCCCCGTGGTAGCGGGAGACTCGAGCAGTACTTC
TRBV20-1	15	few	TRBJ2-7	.	CSAALSEGGSYEQYF	TGCAGTGCTGCCCTTAGCGAGGGGGGCTCCTACGAGCAGTACTTC
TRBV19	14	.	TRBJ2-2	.	CASSIPWTSGELFF	TGTGCCAGTAGTATTCCTTGGACCTCCGGGGAGCTGTTTTTT
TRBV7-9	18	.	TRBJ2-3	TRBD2	CASRYPQATSGSTDTQYF	TGTGCCAGCAGATATCCCCAAGCGACTAGCGGTAGCACAGATACGCAGTATTTT
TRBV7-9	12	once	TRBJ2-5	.	CASTAAGETQYF	TGTGCCAGCACCGCAGCGGGAGAGACCCAGTACTTC
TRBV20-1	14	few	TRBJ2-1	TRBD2	CSATTSGRGNEQFF	TGCAGTGCTACGACTAGCGGGAGGGGGAATGAGCAGTTCTTC
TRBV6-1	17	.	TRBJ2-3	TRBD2	CASSGTGTSGGTDTQYF	TGTGCCAGCAGTGGAACCGGGACTAGCGGGGGCACAGATACGCAGTATTTT
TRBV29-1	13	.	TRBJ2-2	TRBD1	CSDHDRGTGELFF	TGCAGCGATCATGACAGGGGCACCGGGGAGCTGTTTTTT
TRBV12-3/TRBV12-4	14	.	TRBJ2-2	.	CASRAPGGTGELFF	TGTGCCAGCAGGGCGCCCGGAGGGACCGGGGAGCTGTTTTTT